The 7 T cell receptor beta chains below were found in one sample sequenced in a study of blood T cell repertoires in COVID-19. Measured with immunoSEQ multiplex PCR; TCRdb has only the in-frame clones, and not every one. The sample has tens of thousands of clones, around 84% seen once. Sequences were obtained from peripheral blood. All receptors come from an older man with acute or convalescent COVID-19.

This clone came up a few times. The chain combines TRBV7-9 with TRBJ1-1, with 9 bases fitting TRBD1. The germline CDR1 and CDR2 sequences are SEHNR and FQNEAQ (reference sequence). This CDR3 comprises 14 residues. The ends lost 6 bases at V and 6 bases at J; junction bases unmatched: 8. CDR3 loop: CASRWTGESSEAFF. As DNA, the CDR3 is TGTGCCAGCAGGTGGACAGGGGAGAGTTCTGAAGCTTTCTTT. Supplemented by reference TRBV7-9 and TRBJ1-1, the full variable domain reads DTGVSQNPRHKITKRGQNVTFRCDPISEHNRLYWYRQTLGQGPEFLTYFQNEAQLEKSRLLSDRFSAERPKGSFSTLEIQRTEQGDSAMYLCASRWTGESSEAFFGQGTRLTVV.

The chain links TRBV5-1 to TRBJ2-1; 8 nucleotides align to TRBD2. Unmatched junction bases numbered 5, after V lost 0 bases and J lost 6 bases. Germline CDR1 reads SGHRS; CDR2 reads YFSETQ. The CDR3 is 15 amino acids. CDR3 sequence reads: CASSLGGTRGNEQFF. The CDR3, as DNA: TGCGCCAGCAGCTTGGGGGGGACTAGGGGCAATGAGCAGTTCTTC.

This chain connects TRBV12-5 to TRBJ2-1; 8 bases are shared with TRBD2. Germline CDR1 and CDR2: LGHNT and FRNRAP. The CDR3 length is 16 residues. The ends lost 7 bases at V and 0 bases at J; junction bases unmatched: 8. The CDR3 loop reads CASAFVGGGSYNEQFF. The CDR3 DNA follows: TGTGCTAGTGCATTCGTCGGGGGGGGCTCCTACAATGAGCAGTTCTTC.

This sequence joins TRBV7-2 and TRBJ1-3, with no clear D. Germline-derived CDR1 and CDR2 are SGHTA and FQGNSA. Trimming cost V 0 bases and J 4 bases, with 7 bases left between them. The CDR3 consists of 14 residues. DNA of the CDR3: TGTGCCAGCAGCTTAGCGAGCAACGGAAACACCATATATTTT. Protein product: CASSLASNGNTIYF.

J is TRBJ2-7 and V is TRBV19; D remains unclear. CDR1 is LNHDA and CDR2 is SQIVND in the germline V gene (reference sequence). The CDR3 has 11 residues. V was cut by 5 bases and J by 5 bases, with 7 bases left in between. CDR3 coding DNA: TGTGCCAGTAGTCAGAGGCACGAGCAGTACTTC. This sequence encodes CASSQRHEQYF.

V usage is TRBV6-5 and J usage is TRBJ1-1; D is undetermined. From germline, CDR1 is MNHEY and CDR2 SVGAGI. V was cut by 5 bases and J by 5 bases, with 15 bases left in between. The CDR3 consists of 14 residues. The CDR3 bases are TGTGCCAGCAGTCCCCTTCCACGGGAAACTGAAGCTTTCTTT. Translated, it gives CASSPLPRETEAFF.

The chain recombines TRBV5-1 with TRBJ2-5; D not certain. The germline V gene encodes CDR1 SGHRS and CDR2 YFSETQ. The CDR3 totals 11 residues. Trimming took 4 bases from V and 7 from J, leaving 8 bases between them. The CDR3 DNA reads as TGCGCCAGCAGCCTTTCTGTGACCCAGTACTTC. This codes for CASSLSVTQYF.